Below, 17 T cell receptor beta chains from the same sample are listed, as sequenced in a study of tumor and adjacent non-tumor tissue in lung cancer. The template was RNA from unsorted bulk tissue. TCRbeta libraries were built with three rounds of nested PCR, modified from ARM-PCR. TCRdb fed the multiplex PCR reads into MiXCR, producing one record per CDR3 protein. The table shows about 110,000 distinct CDR3 sequences, with approximately 71% occurring only once. Sequences were obtained from lung tumor tissue. The receptors shown here come from a woman aged 55-70 years with non-small cell lung cancer.

As for this clonotype: This CDR3 is missing its conserved last phenylalanine or tryptophan, likely due to a read error. This chain connects TRBV28 to TRBJ1-1; 7 positions agree with TRBD1. CDR1 MDHEN and CDR2 SYDVKM come from the germline V gene. The V and J ends lost 7 bases and 6 bases, in that order; junction bases with no gene match: 14. The CDR3 length is 15 residues. The CDR3 DNA reads TGTGCCAGCAAACCTACCGGGGGGCAGGGGGCTGAAGCTTTCTCT. Its protein product is CASKPTGGQGAEAFS.

This clonotype was observed many times. The chain is built from TRBV28 and TRBJ2-5, with D maybe TRBD1 (6 bases). Germline CDR1 reads MDHEN; CDR2 reads SYDVKM. The CDR3 loop spans 14 amino acids. V dropped 7 bases and J dropped 2 bases, with 14 bases sitting between them. The CDR3 coding sequence is TGTGCCAGCATGGTCTGGGGGCGTCAAGAGACCCAGTACTTC. Translated, it gives CASMVWGRQETQYF.

A remark on this clonotype: A much bigger clone sits one base away, suggesting this may be a read error. The chain recombines TRBV5-6 with TRBJ1-6; D is ambiguous. Germline V gene sequence: CDR1 SGHDT, CDR2 YYEEEE. The CDR3 spans 15 residues. The CDR3 is CGSTLKRINNSPLHF. CDR3 nucleotides: TGTGGCAGCACCTTGAAACGGATAAATAATTCACCCCTCCACTTT.

Points on this clonotype: Since a much larger clone is just one base distant, this may be a read error. The rearrangement joins TRBV20-1 to TRBJ1-1, with 9 bases aligning to TRBD1. The ends lost 1 base at V and 3 bases at J; junction bases unmatched: 6. The CDR3 runs 15 residues. Germline V CDR1 and CDR2: DFQATT, SNEGSKA (reference sequence). The CDR3 reads CSARGDRGCDTEAFF. In DNA, the CDR3 is TGCAGTGCTAGAGGAGACAGGGGGTGTGACACTGAAGCTTTCTTT.

CDR3 region: CASSSTGQGGEYGYTF. Written as DNA, the CDR3 is TGTGCCAGCAGTTCCACCGGACAGGGAGGGGAGTATGGCTACACCTTC. The V and J genes are TRBV6-5 and TRBJ1-2; 8 positions agree with TRBD1. This CDR3 spans 16 amino acids. After removal of 4 bases from V and 5 bases from J, the junction contained 12 bases not matched to a gene. The germline gives CDR1 MNHEY, CDR2 SVGAGI.

Comment on this clonotype: A much more abundant neighbour one base away suggests this may be a read error. The rearrangement uses TRBV6-2 or TRBV6-3 and TRBJ2-1, with 7 nucleotides matching TRBD1. CDR1 and CDR2 from the germline V gene are MNHEY and SVGEGT. The CDR3 has 15 residues. The CDR3 DNA is TGTGCCAACAGTCCCAGGGACAGCTCCTACAATGAGCAGTTCTTC. It codes for CANSPRDSSYNEQFF.

A note on this clonotype: A junction end diverges from the germline sequence, so it may reflect a read error. V usage is TRBV11-2 and J usage is TRBJ1-5; perhaps TRBD1 as D (6 bases). There are 13 residues in the CDR3. Germline V gene lookup returns CDR1 SGHAT and CDR2 FQNNGV. CDR3 in DNA: TGTGCCAGCTCCCGGGACACAGGTCAGCCTCAGAATTTT. It yields the protein CASSRDTGQPQNF.

On this clonotype: One end of the junction does not line up with germline, which may come from a read error. The chain has TRBV20-1 and TRBJ2-1, with D perhaps TRBD2 (7 bases). In germline, CDR1 is DFQATT, CDR2 SNEGSKA (reference sequence). The CDR3 spans 16 residues. In DNA form, the CDR3 reads TGCAGTGTAAGAAAGGGTCAAGGGGGGGCGTACAATGTGCAGTTCTTC. Translated, it gives CSVRKGQGGAYNVQFF.

This clonotype has only one observation. A read error may produce the germline difference seen at one junction end. The chain couples TRBV12-3 or TRBV12-4 to TRBJ1-1; a weak D match, TRBD1 (5 bases). This CDR3 has 14 amino acids. CDR3 coding DNA: TGTGCCAGCACCCCGACAGAGATGAACGCTGAAGCTTTCTTT. Translating gives CASTPTEMNAEAFF.

This clonotype has a single count. As the CDR3 is not closed by the conserved phenylalanine or tryptophan, this likely results from a read error. Because the CDR3's place on the DNA is in doubt, the DNA is left out and the CDR3 is given as listed by TCRdb. CDR3 sequence: CASRENSYNEQSI. V usage is TRBV6-5 and J usage is TRBJ2-1. Germline-derived CDR1 and CDR2 are MNHEY and SVGAGI. The CDR3 has 13 amino acids, counting both end residues.

This clonotype came up once. V and J are TRBV6-2 or TRBV6-3 and TRBJ2-1; 8 bases are a match to TRBD2. Germline V gives CDR1 MNHEY, CDR2 SVGEGT. This CDR3 region has 13 residues. The V gene end was trimmed by 9 bases and the J gene end by 8 bases; junction bases not matched to a gene: 9. The CDR3, as DNA: TGTGCCAGAATCGATAGCGGGAAGTATGAGCAGTTCTTC. Its translation is CARIDSGKYEQFF.

In the case of this clonotype: A much larger clone lies a single base off, so this may be a read error. The genes are TRBV20-1 and TRBJ2-3; D perhaps matches TRBD2 (5 bases). CDR3 length: 13 amino acids. Germline loops: CDR1 DFQATT, CDR2 SNEGSKA (reference sequence). This CDR3 reads CSASKPSPDMQYF. The CDR3 DNA reads TGCAGTGCTAGTAAACCTAGCCCGGATATGCAGTATTTT.

Comments on this clonotype: A much more abundant neighbour one base away suggests this may be a read error. J is TRBJ1-2 and V is TRBV5-6; D remains ambiguous. The germline V gene has CDR1 SGHDT and CDR2 YYEEEE. CDR3 length equals 13 residues. The CDR3 reads CANSLTSASGYTF. The CDR3, as DNA: TGTGCCAACAGCTTGACGTCAGCTTCGGGCTACACCTTC.

Points on this clonotype: A much larger clonotype is one base distant, so this may be a read error. V is TRBV11-3 and J is TRBJ2-3, with 7 bases lining up with TRBD1. V was clipped by 3 bases and J by 7 bases; unmatched bases: 7. This CDR3 is 14 amino acids long. The germline CDR1 and CDR2 sequences are SGHNT and YENEEA. The CDR3 nucleotides are TGTGCCAGCAGCTTTGCCAGGGGGACATATACGCAGTATTTT. Its translation: CASSFARGTYTQYF.

This clonotype showed up just a few times. One end of the junction varies from germline; a read error may be responsible. The gene calls are TRBV20-1 and TRBJ1-2; 11 nucleotides align to TRBD1. The germline V gene encodes CDR1 DFQATT and CDR2 SNEGSKA (reference sequence). CDR3 length: 15 residues. Here the CDR3 DNA reads TGCGGTGCTAATTCGGACAGGGGGCGCAGCTATGGCTACACCTTC. It yields the protein CGANSDRGRSYGYTF.

Worth noting for this clonotype: Germline is not matched at one junction end, which may reflect a read error. The chain combines TRBV20-1 with TRBJ2-7; 8 bases agree with TRBD2. The CDR3 loop spans 15 amino acids. Per germline, CDR1 DFQATT and CDR2 SNEGSKA (reference sequence). The CDR3 nucleotides read TGCAGTGCTAGAGATTGGATAGCGGGGCCCTACGGGCAGTACTTC. Translated: CSARDWIAGPYGQYF.

This clonotype has ten or more counts. The CDR3 reads CSADLRQGEAKNIQYF. The CDR3 DNA follows: TGCAGTGCCGACCTCCGACAGGGAGAGGCGAAAAACATTCAGTACTTC. The chain employs TRBV20-1 and TRBJ2-4, with 7 bases that match TRBD1. The CDR3 is made up of 16 amino acids. V lost 6 bases to trimming and J lost 4 bases; unmatched junction nucleotides: 15. CDR1 and CDR2 from the germline V gene are DFQATT and SNEGSKA (reference sequence).